Below, 2 T cell receptor beta chains from the same sample are listed, as sequenced in a study of T-cell memory formation after mild COVID-19. A single record per CDR3 protein comes from TCRdb applying MiXCR to the 5' RACE reads. The table has about 390,000 distinct CDR3 sequences, approximately 21% seen once. Sequencing was performed on PBMCs or a T cell subset sorted from them (not recorded which). These receptors were taken from an adult woman who had mild COVID-19 (a few samples of this study predate the infection). Cell type and time point are not known.

This clonotype was picked up many times. The CDR3 loop reads CASSQGSRRIAGANVLTF. The CDR3 nucleotides are TGCGCCAGCAGCCAAGGTTCTAGGAGAATCGCTGGGGCCAACGTCCTGACTTTC. The rearrangement joins TRBV4-1 to TRBJ2-6; D is uncertain. This CDR3 contains 18 residues. V lost 1 base and J 2 bases, leaving 15 bases between the germline ends. Germline V lookup: CDR1 MGHRA, CDR2 YSYEKL.

The V call is TRBV12-3 or TRBV12-4, the J call TRBJ2-4; 8 positions agree with TRBD1. There are 16 residues in the CDR3. With V trimmed by 6 bases and J by 0 bases, 7 bases remained unmatched. CDR3 DNA: TGTGCCAGCAGCCGCGGACAGGGACTAGCCAAAAACATTCAGTACTTC. It yields the protein CASSRGQGLAKNIQYF.